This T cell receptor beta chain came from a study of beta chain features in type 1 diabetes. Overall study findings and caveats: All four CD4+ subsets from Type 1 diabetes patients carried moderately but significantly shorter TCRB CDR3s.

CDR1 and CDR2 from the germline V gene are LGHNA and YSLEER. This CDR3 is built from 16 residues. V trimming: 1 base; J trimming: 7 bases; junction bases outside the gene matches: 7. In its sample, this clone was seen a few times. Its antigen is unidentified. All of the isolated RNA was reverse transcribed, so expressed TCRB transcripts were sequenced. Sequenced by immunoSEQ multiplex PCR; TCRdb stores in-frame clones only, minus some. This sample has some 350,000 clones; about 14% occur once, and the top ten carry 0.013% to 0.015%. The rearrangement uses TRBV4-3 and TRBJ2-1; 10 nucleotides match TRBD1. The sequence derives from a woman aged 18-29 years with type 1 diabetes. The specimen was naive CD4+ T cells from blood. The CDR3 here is CASSQGDRGSRNEQFF. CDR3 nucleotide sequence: TGCGCCAGCAGCCAAGGGGACAGGGGCTCAAGAAATGAGCAGTTCTTC.